The rows below give T cell receptor beta chains drawn from one sample of a study of cytomegalovirus exposure and HLA in healthy donors. The table came from immunoSEQ multiplex PCR; TCRdb's copy has only in-frame clones and leaves some out. The sample lists over 110,000 clones, more than 75% occurring once. The specimen was PBMCs. The receptors originated from a man between 18 and 29 years old in good health and CMV-seropositive. CDR3s include the opening cysteine and the closing phenylalanine or tryptophan. D genes are given only for firm matches. Part of the rows lack a size; the others show once, few, many or a class for expanded clones.

J: TRBJ2-1; D: TRBD2; V: TRBV9; length: 15; size: NA; DNA: TGTGCCAGCAGCGCCCTACTAGCGGGGCCGCATGAGCAGTTCTTC; CDR3: CASSALLAGPHEQFF
J: TRBJ2-7; D: TRBD2; V: TRBV5-4; length: 15; size: NA; DNA: TGTGCCAGCAGCTATGGGACTAGCGGGTCCTACGAGCAGTACTTC; CDR3: CASSYGTSGSYEQYF
J: TRBJ1-2; D: NA; V: TRBV2; length: 14; size: NA; DNA: TGTGCCAGTGACTTTGACAGGTTCAACTATGGCTACACCTTC; CDR3: CASDFDRFNYGYTF
J: TRBJ1-4; D: NA; V: TRBV19; length: 15; size: few; DNA: TGTGCCAGTAGTAGCCAGTCCGGACTTGGTGAAAAACTGTTTTTT; CDR3: CASSSQSGLGEKLFF
J: TRBJ2-3; D: NA; V: TRBV12-5; length: 12; size: NA; DNA: TGTGCTAGTGACCAACTTGGTGGTACGCAGTATTTT; CDR3: CASDQLGGTQYF
J: TRBJ1-4; D: NA; V: TRBV5-4; length: 14; size: NA; DNA: TGTGCCAGCAGCCCTGACAGGTTCGCCGAAAAACTGTTTTTT; CDR3: CASSPDRFAEKLFF
J: TRBJ2-7; D: TRBD2; V: TRBV7-8; length: 19; size: NA; DNA: TGTGCCAGCAGCCTTCGGACTAGCGGGAACAAAAATCTGCCCTACGAGCAGTACTTC; CDR3: CASSLRTSGNKNLPYEQYF
J: TRBJ1-5; D: TRBD1; V: TRBV2; length: 17; size: NA; DNA: TGTGCCAGCAGTGCTACCTCAGGGACAGAGGGAGATCAGCCCCAGCATTTT; CDR3: CASSATSGTEGDQPQHF
J: TRBJ2-5; D: TRBD2; V: TRBV4-2; length: 15; size: few; DNA: TGTGCCAGCAGCGCCCTAGCGGGAGGACACGAGACCCAGTACTTC; CDR3: CASSALAGGHETQYF
J: TRBJ2-2; D: NA; V: TRBV9; length: 15; size: NA; DNA: TGTGCCAGCAGCGTATTGGCCCAAAACACCGGGGAGCTGTTTTTT; CDR3: CASSVLAQNTGELFF
J: TRBJ2-7; D: NA; V: TRBV19; length: 14; size: once; DNA: TGTGCCAGTAGTTTTTCGGCGGGGACGTACGAGCAGTACTTC; CDR3: CASSFSAGTYEQYF
J: TRBJ2-2; D: TRBD1; V: TRBV14; length: 15; size: NA; DNA: TGTGCCAGCAGCCCTACGATCGGGACAGGCGGGGAGCTGTTTTTT; CDR3: CASSPTIGTGGELFF
J: TRBJ1-5; D: NA; V: TRBV6-5; length: 14; size: few; DNA: TGTGCCAGCAGCCCTACTAGGCCCAATCAGCCCCAGCATTTT; CDR3: CASSPTRPNQPQHF
J: TRBJ2-5; D: NA; V: TRBV7-9; length: 12; size: NA; DNA: TGTGCCAGCAGCACATGGGGCGAGACCCAGTACTTC; CDR3: CASSTWGETQYF
J: TRBJ1-2; D: NA; V: TRBV19; length: 16; size: NA; DNA: TGTGCCAGTAGTATTTCGGGGGAAGAGTCTAACTATGGCTACACCTTC; CDR3: CASSISGEESNYGYTF
J: TRBJ2-7; D: NA; V: TRBV27; length: 12; size: few; DNA: TGTGCCAGCAGGGGCGGGGTCTACGAGCAGTACTTC; CDR3: CASRGGVYEQYF
J: TRBJ2-7; D: TRBD2; V: TRBV27; length: 15; size: NA; DNA: TGTGCCAGCAGTCGGACTAGCGGGCATACCTACGAGCAGTACTTC; CDR3: CASSRTSGHTYEQYF
J: TRBJ2-1; D: TRBD1; V: TRBV6-5; length: 14; size: once; DNA: TGTGCCAGCAGCATTACAGGGGGCTACAATGAGCAGTTCTTC; CDR3: CASSITGGYNEQFF
J: TRBJ2-7; D: NA; V: TRBV27; length: 14; size: NA; DNA: TGTGCCAGCAGTTTGGACAGATCATACGCCGAGCAGTACTTC; CDR3: CASSLDRSYAEQYF
J: TRBJ2-1; D: NA; V: TRBV5-1; length: 14; size: NA; DNA: TGCGCCAGCAGCTTGGTTCGAAGCGGAGATGAGCAGTTCTTC; CDR3: CASSLVRSGDEQFF
J: TRBJ2-5; D: TRBD1; V: TRBV29-1; length: 13; size: NA; DNA: TGCAGCGTTGAAGGAGACAGGGATGAGACCCAGTACTTC; CDR3: CSVEGDRDETQYF
J: TRBJ1-2; D: TRBD1; V: TRBV5-6; length: 14; size: NA; DNA: TGTGCCAGCAGTCCGGGACAGGGAAACTATGGCTACACCTTC; CDR3: CASSPGQGNYGYTF